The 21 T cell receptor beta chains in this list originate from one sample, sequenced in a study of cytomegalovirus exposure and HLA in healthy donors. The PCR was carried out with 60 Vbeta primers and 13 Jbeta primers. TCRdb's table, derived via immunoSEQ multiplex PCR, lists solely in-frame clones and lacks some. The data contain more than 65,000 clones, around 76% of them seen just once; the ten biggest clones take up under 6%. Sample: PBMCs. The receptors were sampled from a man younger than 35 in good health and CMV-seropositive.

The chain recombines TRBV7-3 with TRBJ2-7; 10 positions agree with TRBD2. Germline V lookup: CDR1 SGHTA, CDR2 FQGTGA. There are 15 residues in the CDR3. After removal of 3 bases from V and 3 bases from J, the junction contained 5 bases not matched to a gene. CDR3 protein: CASSFLAGEGYEQYF. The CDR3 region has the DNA TGTGCCAGCAGCTTCCTAGCGGGAGAGGGCTACGAGCAGTACTTC.

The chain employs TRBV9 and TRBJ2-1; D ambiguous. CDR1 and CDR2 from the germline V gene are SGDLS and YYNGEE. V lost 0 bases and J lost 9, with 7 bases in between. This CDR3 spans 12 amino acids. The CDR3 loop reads CASSVATTEQFF. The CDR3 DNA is TGTGCCAGCAGCGTAGCGACAACTGAGCAGTTCTTC.

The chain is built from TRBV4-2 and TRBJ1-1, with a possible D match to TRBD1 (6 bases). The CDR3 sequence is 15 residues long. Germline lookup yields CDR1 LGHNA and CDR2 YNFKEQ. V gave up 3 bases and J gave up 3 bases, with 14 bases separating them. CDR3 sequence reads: CASSQDPTGDTEAFF. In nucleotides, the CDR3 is TGTGCCAGCAGCCAGGACCCGACAGGCGACACTGAAGCTTTCTTT.

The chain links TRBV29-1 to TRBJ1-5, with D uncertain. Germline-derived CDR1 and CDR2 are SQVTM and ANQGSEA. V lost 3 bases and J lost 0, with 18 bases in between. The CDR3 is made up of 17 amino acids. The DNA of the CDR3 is TGCAGCGTTGAGTCCGGCAGGTCAATCGATAGCAATCAGCCCCAGCATTTT. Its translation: CSVESGRSIDSNQPQHF.

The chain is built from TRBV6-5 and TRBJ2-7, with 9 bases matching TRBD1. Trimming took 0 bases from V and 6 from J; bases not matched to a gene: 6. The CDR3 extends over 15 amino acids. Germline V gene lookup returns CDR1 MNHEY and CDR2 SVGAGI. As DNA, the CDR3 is TGTGCCAGCAGTTACTCTCCGGGACAGGGCGCCGAGCAGTACTTC. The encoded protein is CASSYSPGQGAEQYF.

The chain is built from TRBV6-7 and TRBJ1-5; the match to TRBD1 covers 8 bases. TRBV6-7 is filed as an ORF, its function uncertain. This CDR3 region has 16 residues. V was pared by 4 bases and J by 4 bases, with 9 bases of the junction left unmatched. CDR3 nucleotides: TGTGCCAGCAGTTTCTTCAGGGGGCACATTAATCAGCCCCAGCATTTT. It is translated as CASSFFRGHINQPQHF.

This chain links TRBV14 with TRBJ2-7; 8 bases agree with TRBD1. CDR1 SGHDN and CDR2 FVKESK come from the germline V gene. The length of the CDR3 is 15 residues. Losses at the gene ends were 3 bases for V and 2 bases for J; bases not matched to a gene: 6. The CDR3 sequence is CASSHLTGGPYEQYF. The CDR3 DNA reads TGTGCCAGCAGCCACTTAACAGGGGGTCCCTACGAGCAGTACTTC.

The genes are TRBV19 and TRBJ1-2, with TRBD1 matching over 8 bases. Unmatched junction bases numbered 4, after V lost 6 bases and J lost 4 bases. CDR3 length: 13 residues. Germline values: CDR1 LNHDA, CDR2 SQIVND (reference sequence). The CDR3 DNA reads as TGTGCCAGTAGCCGGGACAGGTCCTATGGCTACACCTTC. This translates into CASSRDRSYGYTF.

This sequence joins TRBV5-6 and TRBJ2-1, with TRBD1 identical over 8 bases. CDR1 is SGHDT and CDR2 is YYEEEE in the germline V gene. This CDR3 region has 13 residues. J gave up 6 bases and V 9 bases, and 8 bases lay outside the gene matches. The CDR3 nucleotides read TGTGCCACGTCGACAGGGGCCTTCAATGAGCAGTTCTTC. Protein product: CATSTGAFNEQFF.

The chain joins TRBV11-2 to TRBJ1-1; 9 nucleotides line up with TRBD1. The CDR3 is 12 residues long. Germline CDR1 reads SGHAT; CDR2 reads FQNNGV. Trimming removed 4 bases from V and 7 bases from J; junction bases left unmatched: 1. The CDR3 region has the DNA TGTGCCAGCAGCTGGACAGGGGTTGAAGCTTTCTTT. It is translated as CASSWTGVEAFF.

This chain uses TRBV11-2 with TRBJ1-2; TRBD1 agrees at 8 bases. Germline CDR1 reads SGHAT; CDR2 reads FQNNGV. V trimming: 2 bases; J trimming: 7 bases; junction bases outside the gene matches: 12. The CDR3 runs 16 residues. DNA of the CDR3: TGTGCCAGCAGCTTAACCCCTCGGACAGGGTTCTCTGGCTACACCTTC. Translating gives CASSLTPRTGFSGYTF.

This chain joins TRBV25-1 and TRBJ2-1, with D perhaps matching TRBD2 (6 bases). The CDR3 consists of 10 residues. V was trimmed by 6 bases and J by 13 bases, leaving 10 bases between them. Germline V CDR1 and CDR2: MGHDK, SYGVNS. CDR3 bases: TGTGCCAGCAGCGGGGACTCCCAGTTCTTC. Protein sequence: CASSGDSQFF.

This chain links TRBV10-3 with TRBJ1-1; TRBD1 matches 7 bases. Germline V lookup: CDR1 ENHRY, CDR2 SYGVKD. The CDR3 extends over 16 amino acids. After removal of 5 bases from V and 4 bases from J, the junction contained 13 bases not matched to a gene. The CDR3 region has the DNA TGTGCCATCAGTTCAGGGACACAGGGGTTGGTCACTGAAGCTTTCTTT. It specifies CAISSGTQGLVTEAFF.

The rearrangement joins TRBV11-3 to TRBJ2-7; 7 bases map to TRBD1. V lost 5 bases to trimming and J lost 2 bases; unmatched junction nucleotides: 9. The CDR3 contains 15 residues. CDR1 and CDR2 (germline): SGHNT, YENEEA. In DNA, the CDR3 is TGTGCCAGCAGCCGTCCGGGACAGCCTACCTACGAGCAGTACTTC. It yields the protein CASSRPGQPTYEQYF.

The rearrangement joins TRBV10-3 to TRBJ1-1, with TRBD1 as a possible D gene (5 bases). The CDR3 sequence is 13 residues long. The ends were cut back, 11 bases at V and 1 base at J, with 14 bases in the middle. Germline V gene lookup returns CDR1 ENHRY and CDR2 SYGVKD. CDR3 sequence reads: CAHQRQQNTEAFF. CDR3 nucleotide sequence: TGTGCCCATCAACGACAGCAGAACACTGAAGCTTTCTTT.

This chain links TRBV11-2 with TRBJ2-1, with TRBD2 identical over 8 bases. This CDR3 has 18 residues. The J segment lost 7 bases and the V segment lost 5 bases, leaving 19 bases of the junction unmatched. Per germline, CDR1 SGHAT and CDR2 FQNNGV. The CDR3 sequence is CASSLPDYSGTRENEQFF. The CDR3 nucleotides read TGTGCCAGCAGCCTTCCTGACTATAGCGGGACGAGAGAGAATGAGCAGTTCTTC.

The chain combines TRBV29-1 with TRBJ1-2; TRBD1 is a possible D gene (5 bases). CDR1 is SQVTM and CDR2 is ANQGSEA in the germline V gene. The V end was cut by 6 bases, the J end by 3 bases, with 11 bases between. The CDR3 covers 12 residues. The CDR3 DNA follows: TGCAGCGTAGTGACAGTTGACTATGGCTACACCTTC. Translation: CSVVTVDYGYTF.

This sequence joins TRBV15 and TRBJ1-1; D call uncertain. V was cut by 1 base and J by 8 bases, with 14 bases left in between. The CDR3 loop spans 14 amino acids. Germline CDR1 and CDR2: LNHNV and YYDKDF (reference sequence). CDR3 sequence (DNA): TGTGCCACCAGCAGAGTAAGAGGCACTATAGAAGCTTTCTTT. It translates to CATSRVRGTIEAFF.

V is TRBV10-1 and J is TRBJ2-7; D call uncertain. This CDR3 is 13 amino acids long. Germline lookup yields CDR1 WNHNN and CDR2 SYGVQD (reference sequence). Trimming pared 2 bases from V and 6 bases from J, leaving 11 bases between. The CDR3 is CASSERSGSEQYF. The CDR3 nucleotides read TGCGCCAGCAGTGAGAGGAGTGGTTCCGAGCAGTACTTC.

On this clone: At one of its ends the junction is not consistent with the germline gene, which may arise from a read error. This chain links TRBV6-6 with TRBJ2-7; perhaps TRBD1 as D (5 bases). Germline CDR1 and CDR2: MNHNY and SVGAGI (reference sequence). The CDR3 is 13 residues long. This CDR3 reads CASNYDRAYEQYF. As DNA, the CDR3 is TGTGCCAGCAATTACGACAGAGCCTACGAGCAGTACTTC.

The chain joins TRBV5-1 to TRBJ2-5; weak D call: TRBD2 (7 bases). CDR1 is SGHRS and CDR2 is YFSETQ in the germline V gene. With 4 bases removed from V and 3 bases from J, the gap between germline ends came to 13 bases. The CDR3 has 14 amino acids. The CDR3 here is CASSPGGGEETQYF. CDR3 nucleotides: TGCGCCAGCAGCCCGGGCGGGGGCGAAGAGACCCAGTACTTC.